Shown below are 3 T cell receptor beta chains from a single sample sequenced in a study of T-cell reconstitution after alpha-beta-depleted transplantation in children. The TCRbeta library incorporated unique molecular identifiers. Via MiXCR, TCRdb re-called the PCR reads, giving one row per CDR3 protein. The repertoire holds under 250,000 distinct CDR3 sequences, with roughly a quarter as singletons. Source: PBMCs, mostly from graft donor cells, taken 360 days after TCRalphabeta/CD19-depleted stem cell transplant. Receptors originate from a female patient aged 2 to 10 who had a stem cell transplant for congenital amegakaryocytic thrombocytopenia, so the T cells may come from the graft donor.

In its sample, this clonotype was seen a few times. This chain uses TRBV28 with TRBJ2-5, with 9 nucleotides matching TRBD2. V lost 6 bases, J lost 5 bases, and 7 bases stayed unmatched. The CDR3 has 14 residues. Germline loops: CDR1 MDHEN, CDR2 SYDVKM. Here the CDR3 reads CASREAGGLETQYF. Here the CDR3 DNA reads TGTGCCAGCAGGGAAGCGGGGGGCTTGGAGACCCAGTACTTC.

The rearrangement uses TRBV12-3 or TRBV12-4 and TRBJ1-1; 10 bases map to TRBD1. The V gene end was trimmed by 3 bases and the J gene end by 4 bases; junction bases not matched to a gene: 11. This CDR3 is built from 17 residues. CDR3 nucleotide sequence: TGTGCCAGCAGTTTGGGACAGGGGACGATTTTAGGCACTGAAGCTTTCTTT. Encoded protein: CASSLGQGTILGTEAFF.

This clonotype was seen a few times. The chain joins TRBV24-1 to TRBJ2-1; 13 bases agree with TRBD2. The ends lost 3 bases at V and 9 bases at J; junction bases unmatched: 4. Germline CDR1 is KGHDR and CDR2 is SFDVKD. The CDR3 length is 15 residues. The CDR3 DNA is TGTGCCACCAGTGATCCGGGACTAGCGGGAATTGAGCAGTTCTTC. This sequence encodes CATSDPGLAGIEQFF.